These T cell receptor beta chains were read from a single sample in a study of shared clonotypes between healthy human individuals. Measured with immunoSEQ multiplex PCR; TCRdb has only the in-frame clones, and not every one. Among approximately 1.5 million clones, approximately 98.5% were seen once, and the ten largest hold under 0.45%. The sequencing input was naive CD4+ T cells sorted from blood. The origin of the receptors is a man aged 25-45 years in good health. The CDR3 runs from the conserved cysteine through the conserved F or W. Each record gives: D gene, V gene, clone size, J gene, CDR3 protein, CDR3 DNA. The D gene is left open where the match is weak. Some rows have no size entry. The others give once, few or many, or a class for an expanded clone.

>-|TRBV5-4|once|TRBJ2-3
CASSLKIPSTDTQYF
TGTGCCAGCAGCTTAAAAATACCAAGCACAGATACGCAGTATTTT
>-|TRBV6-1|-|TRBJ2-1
CASSEGPNGYEQFF
TGTGCCAGCAGTGAAGGGCCCAACGGCTATGAGCAGTTCTTC
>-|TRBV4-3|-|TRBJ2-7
CASSQERVSSYEQYF
TGCGCCAGCAGCCAAGAGCGGGTTAGCTCCTACGAGCAGTACTTC
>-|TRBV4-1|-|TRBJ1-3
CASSPPDRAFSGNTIYF
TGCGCCAGCAGCCCGCCGGACAGAGCCTTCTCTGGAAACACCATATATTTT
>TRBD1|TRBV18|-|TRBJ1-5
CASGGQGNQPQHF
TGTGCCAGCGGCGGACAGGGCAATCAGCCCCAGCATTTT
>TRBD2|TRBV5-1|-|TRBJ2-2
CASSSGLANTGELFF
TGCGCCAGCAGTTCGGGACTAGCTAACACCGGGGAGCTGTTTTTT
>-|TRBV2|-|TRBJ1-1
CASRKGWGKGAEAFF
TGTGCCAGCAGAAAGGGGTGGGGTAAGGGAGCTGAAGCTTTCTTT
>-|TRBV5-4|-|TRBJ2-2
CASSLAGVNTGELFF
TGTGCCAGCAGCTTGGCAGGGGTCAACACCGGGGAGCTGTTTTTT
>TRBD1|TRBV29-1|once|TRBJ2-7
CSVERAGGALREQYF
TGCAGCGTTGAAAGGGCAGGGGGCGCACTTCGGGAGCAGTACTTC
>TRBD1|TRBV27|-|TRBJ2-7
CASSHRPRDRSSYEQYF
TGTGCCAGCAGTCACCGACCCCGGGACAGGAGCTCCTACGAGCAGTACTTC
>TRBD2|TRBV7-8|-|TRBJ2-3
CASSLAWSSGVTDTQYF
TGTGCCAGCAGCTTAGCGTGGTCTAGCGGAGTCACAGATACGCAGTATTTT
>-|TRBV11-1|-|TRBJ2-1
CASSLRGRPLDEQFF
TGTGCCAGCAGCTTAAGAGGGAGGCCCCTCGATGAGCAGTTCTTC
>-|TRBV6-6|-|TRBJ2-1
CASSTFRDGDEQFF
TGTGCCAGCAGTACCTTTCGGGACGGCGATGAGCAGTTCTTC
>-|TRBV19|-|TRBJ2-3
CASSLFGAGTDTQYF
TGTGCCAGTAGTCTGTTTGGCGCTGGCACAGATACGCAGTATTTT
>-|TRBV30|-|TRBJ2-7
CAWSNPGVHEQYF
TGTGCCTGGAGTAACCCAGGGGTCCACGAGCAGTACTTC
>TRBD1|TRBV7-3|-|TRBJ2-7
CASSRTGTGTAYEQYF
TGTGCCAGCAGCCGAACGGGGACAGGGACAGCCTACGAGCAGTACTTC
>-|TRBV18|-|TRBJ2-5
CASSPDLQETQYF
TGTGCCAGCTCACCGGACCTCCAAGAGACCCAGTACTTC
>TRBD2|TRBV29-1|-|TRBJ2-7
CSVVKRLAGDYEQYF
TGCAGCGTTGTGAAGAGACTAGCGGGAGACTACGAGCAGTACTTC
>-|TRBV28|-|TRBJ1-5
CASSPRTEGQPQHF
TGTGCCAGCAGTCCACGGACAGAAGGGCAGCCCCAGCATTTT
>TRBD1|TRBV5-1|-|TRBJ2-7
CASSLADGQGYEQYF
TGCGCCAGCAGCTTGGCCGACGGACAGGGCTACGAGCAGTACTTC
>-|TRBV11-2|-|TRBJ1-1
CASSFNPGQRGHTEAFF
TGTGCCAGCAGCTTTAATCCGGGACAACGGGGTCACACTGAAGCTTTCTTT
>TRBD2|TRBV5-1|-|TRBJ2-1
CASSFGTSVLQIYNEQFF
TGCGCCAGCAGTTTCGGGACTAGCGTCCTACAAATTTACAATGAGCAGTTCTTC
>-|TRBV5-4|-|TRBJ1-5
CASSFAGNQPQHF
TGTGCCAGCAGCTTTGCAGGAAACCAGCCCCAGCATTTT
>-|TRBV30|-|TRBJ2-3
CAWSGRWGKTDTQYF
TGTGCCTGGAGCGGGAGATGGGGGAAGACAGATACGCAGTATTTT
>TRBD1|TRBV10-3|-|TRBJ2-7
CATTSGTAYEQYF
TGTGCCACCACTTCAGGGACAGCCTACGAGCAGTACTTC
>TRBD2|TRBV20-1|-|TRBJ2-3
CSATLAGWQYF
TGCAGTGCTACCTTAGCGGGATGGCAGTATTTT
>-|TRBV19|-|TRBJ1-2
CASSQDFYGYTF
TGTGCCAGTTCTCAAGATTTCTATGGCTACACCTTC
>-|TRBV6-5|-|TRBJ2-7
CASSYSTGPSYEQYF
TGTGCCAGCAGTTACTCCACGGGCCCCTCCTACGAGCAGTACTTC
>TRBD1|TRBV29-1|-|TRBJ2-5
CSVRDRAQETQYF
TGCAGCGTCCGGGACAGGGCTCAAGAGACCCAGTACTTC
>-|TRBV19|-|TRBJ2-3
CASSAGQGGITEYF
TGTGCCAGTTCCGCGGGACAAGGAGGGATTACGGAGTATTTT
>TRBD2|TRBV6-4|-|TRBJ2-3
CASSESSGSPTDTQYF
TGTGCCAGCAGTGAAAGTAGCGGGAGCCCCACAGATACGCAGTATTTT
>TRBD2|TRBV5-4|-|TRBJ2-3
CASSLTTSGHGTDTQYF
TGTGCCAGCAGCTTGACTACTAGCGGGCACGGCACAGATACGCAGTATTTT
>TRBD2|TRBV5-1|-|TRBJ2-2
CASSLRGLAGTTGHTGELFF
TGCGCCAGCAGCTTGCGAGGGCTAGCGGGAACCACGGGGCACACCGGGGAGCTGTTTTTT
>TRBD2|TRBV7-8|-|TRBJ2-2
CASSPRDGRTNTGELFF
TGTGCCAGCAGCCCCAGGGACGGGAGGACGAACACCGGGGAGCTGTTTTTT
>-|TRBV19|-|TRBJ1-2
CASSETAYGYTF
TGTGCCAGTAGTGAGACGGCCTATGGCTACACCTTC
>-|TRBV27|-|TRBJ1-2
CASRINSGGNGYTF
TGTGCCAGCAGAATCAACTCGGGGGGGAACGGCTACACCTTC
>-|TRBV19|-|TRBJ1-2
CASSPPGVGYTF
TGTGCCAGTAGTCCGCCAGGGGTTGGCTACACCTTC